Listed below are T cell receptor beta chains from one sample, sequenced in a study of cytomegalovirus exposure and HLA in healthy donors. Sequencing used immunoSEQ multiplex PCR; TCRdb keeps in-frame clones, though not all of them. The sample shows 120,000 or so clones, approximately 17% of them seen only once. Sequencing input: PBMCs. These receptors all come from a female donor in good health and CMV-seropositive. The CDR3 runs from the conserved cysteine through the conserved F or W. The order of the fields is J gene, D gene, V gene, clone size, CDR3 protein, CDR3 DNA. A D gene is named only where the DNA matches it firmly. A clone size is listed for some rows: how often the clone was seen (once, few, many), or a class if it is expanded.

>TRBJ2-7|TRBD1|TRBV5-1|few
CASSTGGYEQYF
TGCGCCAGCAGTACAGGGGGCTACGAGCAGTACTTC
>TRBJ1-3|-|TRBV19|few
CASSMGSDSRKGGTIYF
TGTGCCAGTAGTATGGGATCGGACAGCCGGAAGGGTGGCACCATATATTTT
>TRBJ2-5|-|TRBV1|-
CTSSQDASGGQETQYF
TGCACCAGCAGCCAAGATGCTAGCGGGGGGCAAGAGACCCAGTACTTC
>TRBJ2-5|TRBD1|TRBV9|-
CASSVRDRGTTGTQYF
TGTGCCAGCAGCGTCCGGGACAGGGGGACAACGGGGACCCAGTACTTC
>TRBJ2-3|TRBD2|TRBV5-1|-
CASSLVERGYTDTQYF
TGCGCCAGCAGCTTGGTGGAGCGGGGTTACACAGATACGCAGTATTTT
>TRBJ1-4|-|TRBV5-1|few
CASSLLYSRGSNEKLFF
TGCGCCAGCAGCTTGTTGTATAGCCGGGGGTCGAATGAAAAACTGTTTTTT
>TRBJ2-7|-|TRBV29-1|few
CSVVGGTSYEQYF
TGCAGCGTTGTTGGCGGGACCTCCTACGAGCAGTACTTC
>TRBJ2-7|-|TRBV6-5|few
CASSLEQGLWSYEQYF
TGTGCCAGCAGTTTAGAACAGGGATTGTGGTCCTACGAGCAGTACTTC
>TRBJ2-3|TRBD2|TRBV29-1|-
CSVAAHSGTSGGIVDTQYF
TGCAGCGTCGCGGCGCACTCCGGGACTAGCGGGGGGATCGTAGATACGCAGTATTTT
>TRBJ2-7|-|TRBV5-6|-
CASSLVGSSYEQYF
TGTGCCAGCAGCTTGGTGGGGAGCTCCTACGAGCAGTACTTC
>TRBJ2-7|TRBD2|TRBV11-2|few
CASSLVLAGTTRGEQYF
TGTGCCAGCAGCTTAGTGCTAGCGGGGACCACCCGAGGCGAGCAGTACTTC
>TRBJ2-5|TRBD1|TRBV6-5|few
CASSKQGTRRETQYF
TGTGCCAGCAGTAAACAGGGGACCCGGCGGGAGACCCAGTACTTC
>TRBJ1-3|-|TRBV9|-
CASSQGMSGNTIYF
TGTGCCAGCAGCCAGGGTATGTCTGGAAACACCATATATTTT